Below, 9 T cell receptor beta chains from the same sample are listed, as sequenced in a study of somatic reversion in DOCK8 deficiency. Using EuroClonality-NGS primers, TRB was amplified from around 91 ng genomic DNA in one-step amplicon PCR. One entry per CDR3 protein, called by TCRdb with MiXCR from the multiplex PCR reads. The sample lists around 2,600 distinct CDR3 sequences; 20% to 30% were seen once. Material for sequencing was peripheral blood. The receptors here all came from a human donor in good health.

Sample share makes this clonotype medium-sized. The rearrangement uses TRBV20-1 and TRBJ1-4; TRBD1 agrees at 8 bases. The CDR3 spans 13 residues. Per the germline V gene, CDR1 is DFQATT and CDR2 is SNEGSKA (reference sequence). The V and J ends lost 6 bases and 8 bases, in that order; junction bases with no gene match: 8. CDR3 bases: TGCAGTGCGTCCGGGACAGGCCACGAAAAACTGTTTTTT. The encoded protein is CSASGTGHEKLFF.

This clonotype was seen a handful of times. The CDR3 DNA reads TGTGCCAGCAGCTTAGGGGTCGGACAGCCTGAAAAACTGTTTTTT. Translating it yields CASSLGVGQPEKLFF. The rearrangement links TRBV7-9 to TRBJ1-4, with D possibly matching TRBD1 (6 bases). V was pared by 1 base and J by 7 bases, with 13 bases between. The CDR3 runs 15 residues. The germline V gene encodes CDR1 SEHNR and CDR2 FQNEAQ (reference sequence).

By frequency in the sample, this clonotype is large. V is TRBV7-8 and J is TRBJ1-1; possibly TRBD1 for D (5 bases). The V end was cut by 4 bases, the J end by 1 base, with 7 bases between. Germline values: CDR1 SGHVS, CDR2 FQNEAQ. The CDR3 is 13 amino acids. The CDR3 loop is CASSSDTNTEAFF. The CDR3 nucleotides read TGTGCCAGCAGCTCGGACACGAACACTGAAGCTTTCTTT.

This clonotype was seen a handful of times. The chain couples TRBV7-2 to TRBJ2-3; D possibly uses TRBD1 or TRBD2 (5 bases each). CDR1 SGHTA and CDR2 FQGNSA come from the germline V gene. V lost 5 bases and J 4 bases, leaving 19 bases between the germline ends. The CDR3 has 16 residues. CDR3 sequence (DNA): TGTGCCAGCAGCCTATATGGGACCAAAAGGGCAGATACGCAGTATTTT. Its translation is CASSLYGTKRADTQYF.

This chain connects TRBV12-5 to TRBJ2-2; either TRBD1 or TRBD2 may fit D (5 bases each). CDR1 and CDR2 (germline): LGHNT, FRNRAP. There are 15 residues in the CDR3. V gave up 5 bases and J gave up 6 bases, with 16 bases separating them. The CDR3 region has the DNA TGTGCTAGTGGTGTGGGCCTCCCGGGGCCCGGGGAGCTGTTTTTT. It yields the protein CASGVGLPGPGELFF.

The rearrangement joins TRBV5-4 to TRBJ2-3; no clear D gene. The CDR3 loop spans 14 amino acids. Germline values: CDR1 SGHNT, CDR2 YYREEE (reference sequence). Trimming removed 1 base at V and 3 bases at J, with 9 bases between. The CDR3 spells CASSLSWGTDTQYF. For the CDR3, the DNA is TGTGCCAGCAGCTTGAGCTGGGGTACAGATACGCAGTATTTT.

This clonotype appeared a few times. CDR3 nucleotide sequence: TGTGCCAGCAGCGTAGCTTGGGGGTCCTACAATGAGCAGTTCTTC. Residues: CASSVAWGSYNEQFF. The genes are TRBV9 and TRBJ2-1; D might be TRBD1 or TRBD2, each matching 5 bases. CDR1 SGDLS and CDR2 YYNGEE come from the germline V gene. The CDR3 extends over 15 amino acids. V shed 0 bases and J shed 1 base, with 8 bases lying between them.

A few counts support this clonotype. The chain employs TRBV27 and TRBJ2-1, with D unclear. The CDR3 runs to 15 residues. The V end lost 0 bases, the J end lost 0 bases, and 6 bases lay between the germline ends. Germline loops: CDR1 MNHEY, CDR2 SMNVEV (reference sequence). The CDR3 bases are TGTGCCAGCAGTTTATCGTGGAGCTCCTACAATGAGCAGTTCTTC. It specifies CASSLSWSSYNEQFF.

This clonotype qualifies as medium-sized. The J gene is TRBJ1-5, the V gene TRBV6-6; D may be TRBD1 (6 bases). With 4 bases removed from V and 7 bases from J, the gap between germline ends came to 20 bases. Looked up from germline, CDR1 is MNHNY and CDR2 is SVGAGI (reference sequence). CDR3 length: 16 residues. The CDR3 is CASSSDPRGAGQPQHF. The CDR3 bases are TGTGCCAGCAGTTCGGACCCTCGGGGGGCCGGACAGCCCCAGCATTTT.